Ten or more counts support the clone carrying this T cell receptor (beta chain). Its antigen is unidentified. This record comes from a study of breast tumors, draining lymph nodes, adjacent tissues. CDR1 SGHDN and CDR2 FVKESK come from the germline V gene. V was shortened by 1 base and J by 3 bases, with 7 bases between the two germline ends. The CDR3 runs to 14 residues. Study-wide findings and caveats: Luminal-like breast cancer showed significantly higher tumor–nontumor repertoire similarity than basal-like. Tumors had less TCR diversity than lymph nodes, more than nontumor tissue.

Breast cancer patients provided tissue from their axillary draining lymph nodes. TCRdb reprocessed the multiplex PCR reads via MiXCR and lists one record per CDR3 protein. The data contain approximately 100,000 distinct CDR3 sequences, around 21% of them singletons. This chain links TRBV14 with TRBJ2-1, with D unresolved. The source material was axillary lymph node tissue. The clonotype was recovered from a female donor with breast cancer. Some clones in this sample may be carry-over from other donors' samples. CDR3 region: CASSQVDRYNEQFF. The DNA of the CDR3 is TGTGCCAGCAGCCAAGTAGACCGCTACAATGAGCAGTTCTTC.